This TCR beta chain is drawn from a study of T cells in Graves' hyperthyroidism and ophthalmopathy. A few counts support this clonotype. Using RNA transcripts as the source, TCR beta CDR3 regions were amplified. HTBI primers drove first-round RT-PCR of the TCR CDR3. TCRdb re-called the multiplex PCR reads through MiXCR, storing one row per CDR3 protein. Of 270,000 or so distinct CDR3 sequences in the sample, over 12% were seen once. CDR3 size: 15 residues. After removal of 4 bases from V and 4 bases from J, the junction contained 4 bases not matched to a gene. Per germline, CDR1 SNHLY and CDR2 FYNNEI. This sequence was found in a woman aged 50 to 60 with Graves' hyperthyroidism that later progressed to Graves' ophthalmopathy. The V and J genes are TRBV2 and TRBJ2-5; 12 bases match TRBD2. The sample comprised blood. CDR3 loop: CASSGWGLAGETQYF. The CDR3 DNA follows: TGTGCCAGCAGTGGGTGGGGACTAGCGGGAGAGACCCAGTACTTC.